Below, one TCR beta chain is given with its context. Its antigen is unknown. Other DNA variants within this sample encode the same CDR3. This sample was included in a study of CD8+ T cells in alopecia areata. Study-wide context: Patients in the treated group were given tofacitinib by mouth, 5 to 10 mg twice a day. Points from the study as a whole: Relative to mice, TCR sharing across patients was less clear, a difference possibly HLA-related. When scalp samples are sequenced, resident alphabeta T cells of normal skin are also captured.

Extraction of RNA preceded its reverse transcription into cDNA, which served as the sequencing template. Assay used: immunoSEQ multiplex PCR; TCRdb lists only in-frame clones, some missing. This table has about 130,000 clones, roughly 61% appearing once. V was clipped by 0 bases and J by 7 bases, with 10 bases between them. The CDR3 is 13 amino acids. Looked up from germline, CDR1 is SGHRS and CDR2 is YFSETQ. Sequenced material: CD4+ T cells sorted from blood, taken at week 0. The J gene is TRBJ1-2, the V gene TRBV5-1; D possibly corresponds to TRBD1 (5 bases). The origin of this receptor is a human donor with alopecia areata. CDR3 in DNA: TGCGCCAGCAGCTTGGAAACTCAGGGTGGCTACACCTTC. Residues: CASSLETQGGYTF.